This T cell receptor beta chain was obtained from a study of early T cells in non-severe SARS-CoV-2 infection. Study-level results: VDJdb matching favored anti-spike CD8 responses, missing private and CD4 specificities.

TCRdb redid the calling of the 5' RACE reads with MiXCR, one entry per CDR3 protein. This table holds about 55,000 distinct CDR3 sequences, approximately 6.3% found once. Germline values: CDR1 DFQATT, CDR2 SNEGSKA (reference sequence). V lost 2 bases to trimming and J lost 1 base, with 7 bases between them. This CDR3 region has 13 residues. A remark on this clonotype: Its antigen is not identified.

This TCR was sampled from an adult who was a healthcare worker with PCR-confirmed SARS-CoV-2 infection or an uninfected control (not recorded which). The material was whole blood, obtained at baseline. The chain links TRBV20-1 to TRBJ2-3, with D uncertain. The CDR3 nucleotides are TGCAGTGCTAGACGGGTGGGCACAGATACGCAGTATTTT. This codes for CSARRVGTDTQYF.